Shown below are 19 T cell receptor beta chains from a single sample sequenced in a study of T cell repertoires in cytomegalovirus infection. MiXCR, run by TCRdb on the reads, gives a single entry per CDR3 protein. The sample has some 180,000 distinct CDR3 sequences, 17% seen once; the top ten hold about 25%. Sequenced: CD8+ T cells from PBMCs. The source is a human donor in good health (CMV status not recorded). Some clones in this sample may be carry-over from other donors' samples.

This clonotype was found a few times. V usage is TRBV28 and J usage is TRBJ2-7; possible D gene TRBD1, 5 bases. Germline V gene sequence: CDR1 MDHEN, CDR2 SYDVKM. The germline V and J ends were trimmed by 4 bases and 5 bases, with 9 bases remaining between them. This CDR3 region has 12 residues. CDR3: CASSSGNHEQYF. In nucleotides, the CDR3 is TGTGCCAGCAGTTCAGGGAACCACGAGCAGTACTTC. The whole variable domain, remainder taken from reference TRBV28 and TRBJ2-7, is DVKVTQSSRYLVKRTGEKVFLECVQDMDHENMFWYRQDPGLGLRLIYFSYDVKMKEKGDIPEGYSVSREKKERFSLILESASTNQTSMYLCASSSGNHEQYFGPGTRLTVT.

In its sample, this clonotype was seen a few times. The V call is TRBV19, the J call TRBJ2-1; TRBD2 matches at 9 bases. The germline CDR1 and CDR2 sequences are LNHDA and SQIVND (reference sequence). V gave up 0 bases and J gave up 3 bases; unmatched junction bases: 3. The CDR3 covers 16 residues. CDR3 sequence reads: CASSIEGTSYYNEQFF. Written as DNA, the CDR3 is TGTGCCAGTAGTATAGAAGGGACTAGCTACTACAATGAGCAGTTCTTC.

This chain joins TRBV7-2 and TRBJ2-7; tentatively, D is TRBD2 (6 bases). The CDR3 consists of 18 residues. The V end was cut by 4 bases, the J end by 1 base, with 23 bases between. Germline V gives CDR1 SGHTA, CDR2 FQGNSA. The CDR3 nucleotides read TGTGCCAGCAGCTCGAAATTGCAAGGGCGGGGTCAGTCCTACGAGCAGTACTTC. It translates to CASSSKLQGRGQSYEQYF.

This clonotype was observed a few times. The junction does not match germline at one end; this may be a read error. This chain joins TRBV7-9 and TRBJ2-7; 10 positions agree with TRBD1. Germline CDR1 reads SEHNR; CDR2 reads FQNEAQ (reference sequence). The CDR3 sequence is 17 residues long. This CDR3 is CASSHSDRGPYSYEQHF. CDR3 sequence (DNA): TGTGCCAGCAGCCATAGTGACAGGGGGCCCTACTCCTACGAGCAGCACTTC.

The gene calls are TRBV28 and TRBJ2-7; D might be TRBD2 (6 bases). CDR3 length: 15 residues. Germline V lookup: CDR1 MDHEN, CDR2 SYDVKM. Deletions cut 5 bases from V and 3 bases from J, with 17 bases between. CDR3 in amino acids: CASSLGGTEDYEQYF. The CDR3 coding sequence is TGTGCCAGCAGTCTTGGCGGGACGGAAGACTACGAGCAGTACTTC.

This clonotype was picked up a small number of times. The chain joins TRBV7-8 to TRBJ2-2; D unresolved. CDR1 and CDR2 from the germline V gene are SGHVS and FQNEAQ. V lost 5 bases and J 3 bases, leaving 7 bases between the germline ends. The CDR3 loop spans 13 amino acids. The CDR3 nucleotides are TGTGCCAGCAGCCCGGTGGACACCGGGGAGCTGTTTTTT. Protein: CASSPVDTGELFF.

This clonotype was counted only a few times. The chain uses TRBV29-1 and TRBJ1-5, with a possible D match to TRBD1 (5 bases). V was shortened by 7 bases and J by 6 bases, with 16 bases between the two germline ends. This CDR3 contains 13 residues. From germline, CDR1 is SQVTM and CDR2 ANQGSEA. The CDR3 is CSAGLGEGQPQHF. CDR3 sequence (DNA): TGCAGCGCAGGTCTGGGGGAAGGTCAGCCCCAGCATTTT.

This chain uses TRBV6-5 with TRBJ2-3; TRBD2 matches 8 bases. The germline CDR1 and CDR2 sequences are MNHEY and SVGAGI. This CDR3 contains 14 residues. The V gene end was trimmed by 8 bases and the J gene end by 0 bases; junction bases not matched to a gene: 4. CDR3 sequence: CASWRGASTDTQYF. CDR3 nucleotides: TGTGCCAGCTGGCGGGGGGCCAGCACAGATACGCAGTATTTT.

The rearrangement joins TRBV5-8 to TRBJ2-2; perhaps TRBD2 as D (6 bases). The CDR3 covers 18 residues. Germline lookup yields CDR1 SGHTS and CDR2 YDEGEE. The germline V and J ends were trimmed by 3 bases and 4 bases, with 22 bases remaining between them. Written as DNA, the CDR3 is TGTGCCAGCAGCTCATTTGGGGAGGTGTGGACCATCACCGGGGAGCTGTTTTTT. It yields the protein CASSSFGEVWTITGELFF.

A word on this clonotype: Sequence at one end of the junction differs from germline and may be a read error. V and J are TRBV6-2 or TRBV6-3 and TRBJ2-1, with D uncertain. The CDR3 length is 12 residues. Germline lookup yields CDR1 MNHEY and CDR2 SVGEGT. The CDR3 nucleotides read TGTGACAGCAGTTACGAAGGCGTTGAGCAGTTCTTC. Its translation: CDSSYEGVEQFF.

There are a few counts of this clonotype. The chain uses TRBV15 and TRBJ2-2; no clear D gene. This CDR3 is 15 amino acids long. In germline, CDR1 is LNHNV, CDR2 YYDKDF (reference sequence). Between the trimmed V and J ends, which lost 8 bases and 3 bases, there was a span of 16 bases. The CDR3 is CATRRLATDTGELFF. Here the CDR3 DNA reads TGTGCCACCCGTCGCTTGGCTACGGACACCGGGGAGCTGTTTTTT.

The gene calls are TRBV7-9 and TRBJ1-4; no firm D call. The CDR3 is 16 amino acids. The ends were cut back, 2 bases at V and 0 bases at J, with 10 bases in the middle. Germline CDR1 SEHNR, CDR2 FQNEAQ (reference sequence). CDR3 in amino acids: CASSLTEGSTNEKLFF. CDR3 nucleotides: TGTGCCAGCAGCTTAACGGAGGGATCAACTAATGAAAAACTGTTTTTT.

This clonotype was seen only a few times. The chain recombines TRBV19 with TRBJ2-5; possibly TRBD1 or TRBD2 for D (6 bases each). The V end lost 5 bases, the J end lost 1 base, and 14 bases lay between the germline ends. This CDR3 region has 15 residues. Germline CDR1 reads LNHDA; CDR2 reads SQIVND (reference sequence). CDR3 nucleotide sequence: TGTGCCAGTAGTGGGCGGGACACTATCCAAGAGACCCAGTACTTC. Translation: CASSGRDTIQETQYF. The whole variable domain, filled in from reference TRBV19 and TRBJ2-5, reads DGGITQSPKYLFRKEGQNVTLSCEQNLNHDAMYWYRQDPGQGLRLIYYSQIVNDFQKGDIAEGYSVSREKKESFPLTVTSAQKNPTAFYLCASSGRDTIQETQYFGPGTRLLVL.

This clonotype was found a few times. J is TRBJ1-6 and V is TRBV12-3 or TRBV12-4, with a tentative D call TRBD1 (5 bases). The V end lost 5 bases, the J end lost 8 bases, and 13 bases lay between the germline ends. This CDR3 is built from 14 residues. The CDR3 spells CASSPRGGDSPLHF. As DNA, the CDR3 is TGTGCCAGCAGTCCCCGGGGAGGGGATTCACCCCTCCACTTT.

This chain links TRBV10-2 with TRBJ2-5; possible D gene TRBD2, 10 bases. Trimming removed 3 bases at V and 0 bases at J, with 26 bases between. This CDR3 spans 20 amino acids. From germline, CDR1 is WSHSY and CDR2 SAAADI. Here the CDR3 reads CASSDDRGSLAGGHQETQYF. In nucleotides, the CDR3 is TGCGCCAGCAGTGACGACAGGGGGTCGTTAGCGGGGGGTCACCAAGAGACCCAGTACTTC.

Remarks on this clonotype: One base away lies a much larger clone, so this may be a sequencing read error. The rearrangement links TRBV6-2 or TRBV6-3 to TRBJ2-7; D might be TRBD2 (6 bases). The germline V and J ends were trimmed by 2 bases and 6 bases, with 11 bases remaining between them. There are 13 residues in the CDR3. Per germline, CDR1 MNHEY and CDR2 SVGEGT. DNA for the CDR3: TGTGCCAGCAGTTACCCGGAGACTAGCGAGCAGTACTTC. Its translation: CASSYPETSEQYF.

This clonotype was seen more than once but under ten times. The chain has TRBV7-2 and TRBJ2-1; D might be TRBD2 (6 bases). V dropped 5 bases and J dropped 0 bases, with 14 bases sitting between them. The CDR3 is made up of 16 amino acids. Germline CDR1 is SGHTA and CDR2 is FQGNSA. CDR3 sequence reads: CASSLRDFLSYNEQFF. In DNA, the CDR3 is TGTGCCAGCAGCCTGAGGGACTTCCTCTCCTACAATGAGCAGTTCTTC.

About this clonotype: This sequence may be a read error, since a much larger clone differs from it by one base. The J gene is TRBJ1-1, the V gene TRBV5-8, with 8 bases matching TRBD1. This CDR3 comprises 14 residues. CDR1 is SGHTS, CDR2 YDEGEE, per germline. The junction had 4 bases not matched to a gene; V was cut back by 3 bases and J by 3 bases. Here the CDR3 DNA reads TGTGCCAGCAGCTACCGGACAGGGTACACTGAAGCTTTCTTT. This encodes CASSYRTGYTEAFF.

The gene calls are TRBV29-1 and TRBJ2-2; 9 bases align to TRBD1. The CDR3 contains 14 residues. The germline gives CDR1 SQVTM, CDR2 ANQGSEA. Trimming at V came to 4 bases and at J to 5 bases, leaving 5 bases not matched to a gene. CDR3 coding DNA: TGCAGCGTTGTCACAGGGGGCCGGACCGGGGAGCTGTTTTTT. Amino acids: CSVVTGGRTGELFF.